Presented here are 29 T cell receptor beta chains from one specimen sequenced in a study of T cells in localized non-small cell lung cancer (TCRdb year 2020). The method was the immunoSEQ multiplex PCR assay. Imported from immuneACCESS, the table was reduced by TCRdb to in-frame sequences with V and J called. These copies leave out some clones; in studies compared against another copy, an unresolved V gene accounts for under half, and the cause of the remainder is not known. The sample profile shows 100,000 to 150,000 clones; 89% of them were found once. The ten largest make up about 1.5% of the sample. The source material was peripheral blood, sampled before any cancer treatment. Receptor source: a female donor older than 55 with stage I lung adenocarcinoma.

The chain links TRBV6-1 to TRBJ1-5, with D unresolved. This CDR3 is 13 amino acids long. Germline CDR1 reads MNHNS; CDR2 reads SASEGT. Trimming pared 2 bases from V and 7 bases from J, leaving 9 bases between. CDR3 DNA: TGTGCCAGCAGTGAAATAGGATCGCAGCCCCAGCATTTT. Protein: CASSEIGSQPQHF.

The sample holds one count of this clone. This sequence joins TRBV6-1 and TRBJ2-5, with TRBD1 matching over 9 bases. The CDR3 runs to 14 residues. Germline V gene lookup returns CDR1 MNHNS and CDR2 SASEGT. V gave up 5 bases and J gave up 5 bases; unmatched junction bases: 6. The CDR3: CASSPGTGRETQYF. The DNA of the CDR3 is TGTGCCAGCAGTCCTGGGACAGGGCGCGAGACCCAGTACTTC.

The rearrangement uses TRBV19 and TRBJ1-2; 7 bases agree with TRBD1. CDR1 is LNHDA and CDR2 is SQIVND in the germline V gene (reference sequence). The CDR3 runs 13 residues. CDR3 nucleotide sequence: TGTCGTGGGGGAGGGGGCCTAAACTATGGCTACACCTTC. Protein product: CRGGGGLNYGYTF. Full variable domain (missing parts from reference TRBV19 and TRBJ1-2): DGGITQSPKYLFRKEGQNVTLSCEQNLNHDAMYWYRQDPGQGLRLIYYSQIVNDFQKGDIAEGYSVSREKKESFPLTVTSAQKNPTAFYLCRGGGGLNYGYTFGSGTRLTVV.

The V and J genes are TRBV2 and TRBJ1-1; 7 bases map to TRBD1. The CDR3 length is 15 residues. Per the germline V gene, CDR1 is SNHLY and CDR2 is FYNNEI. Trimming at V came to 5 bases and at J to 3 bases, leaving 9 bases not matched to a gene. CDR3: CASSLRQQGYTEAFF. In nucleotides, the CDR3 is TGTGCCAGCAGTCTAAGGCAACAGGGGTACACTGAAGCTTTCTTT.

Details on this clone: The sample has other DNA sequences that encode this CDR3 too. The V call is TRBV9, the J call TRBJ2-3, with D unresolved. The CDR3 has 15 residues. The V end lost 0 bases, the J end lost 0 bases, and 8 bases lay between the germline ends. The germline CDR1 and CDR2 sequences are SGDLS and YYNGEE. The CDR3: CASSVEAASTDTQYF. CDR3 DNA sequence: TGTGCCAGCAGCGTAGAAGCAGCGAGCACAGATACGCAGTATTTT.

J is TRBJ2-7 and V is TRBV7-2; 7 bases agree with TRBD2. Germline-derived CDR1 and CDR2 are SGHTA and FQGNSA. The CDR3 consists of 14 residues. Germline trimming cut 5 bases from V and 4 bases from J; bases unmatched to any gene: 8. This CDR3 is CASSLRTGGYEQYF. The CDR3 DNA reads TGTGCCAGCAGCCTCCGAACGGGAGGTTACGAGCAGTACTTC.

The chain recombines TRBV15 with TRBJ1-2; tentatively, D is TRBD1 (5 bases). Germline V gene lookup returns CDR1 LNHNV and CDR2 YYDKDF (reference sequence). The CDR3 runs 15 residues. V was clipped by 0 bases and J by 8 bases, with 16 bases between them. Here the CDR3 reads CATSRDTGHIGGYTF. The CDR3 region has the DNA TGTGCCACCAGCAGAGACACAGGACATATCGGCGGCTACACCTTC.

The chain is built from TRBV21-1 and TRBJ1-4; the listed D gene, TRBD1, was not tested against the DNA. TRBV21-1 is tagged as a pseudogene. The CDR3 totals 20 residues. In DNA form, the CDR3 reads TGTGCCAGCAGCAAGACCCTTACAGGGGGCGCCTTGTGTCCTAATGAAAAACTGTTTTTT. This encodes CASSKTLTGGALCPNEKLFF.

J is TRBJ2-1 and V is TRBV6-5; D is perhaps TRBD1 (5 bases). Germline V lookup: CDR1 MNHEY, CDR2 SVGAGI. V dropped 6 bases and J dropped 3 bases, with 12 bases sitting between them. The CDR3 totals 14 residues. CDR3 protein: CASRLTRDYNEQFF. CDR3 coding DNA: TGTGCCAGCAGACTCACCAGGGACTACAATGAGCAGTTCTTC.

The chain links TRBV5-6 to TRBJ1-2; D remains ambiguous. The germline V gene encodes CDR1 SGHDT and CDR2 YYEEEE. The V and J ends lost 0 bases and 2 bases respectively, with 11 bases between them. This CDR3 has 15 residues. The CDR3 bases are TGTGCCAGCAGCTTGGTCACACCGGGGAACTATGGCTACACCTTC. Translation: CASSLVTPGNYGYTF.

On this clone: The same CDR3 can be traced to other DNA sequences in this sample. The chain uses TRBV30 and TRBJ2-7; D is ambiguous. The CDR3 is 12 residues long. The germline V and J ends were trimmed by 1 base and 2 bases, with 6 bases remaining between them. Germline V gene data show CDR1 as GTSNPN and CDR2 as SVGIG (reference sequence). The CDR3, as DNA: TGTGCCTGGAGTGGTGGGCCCTACGAGCAGTACTTC. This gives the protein CAWSGGPYEQYF.

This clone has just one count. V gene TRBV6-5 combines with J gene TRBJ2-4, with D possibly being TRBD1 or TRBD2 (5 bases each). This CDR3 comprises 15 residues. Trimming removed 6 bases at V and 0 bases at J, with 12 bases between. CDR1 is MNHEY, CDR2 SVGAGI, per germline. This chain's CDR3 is CASRRGVLAKNIQYF. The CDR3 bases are TGTGCCAGCAGAAGGGGAGTCCTAGCCAAAAACATTCAGTACTTC.

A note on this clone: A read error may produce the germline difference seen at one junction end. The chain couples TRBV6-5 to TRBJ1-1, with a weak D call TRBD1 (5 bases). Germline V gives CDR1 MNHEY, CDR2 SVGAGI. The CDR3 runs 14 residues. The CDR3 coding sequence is TGTGCCAGCACTAGGGGCGGGATGAACACTAAAGCTTTCTTT. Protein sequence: CASTRGGMNTKAFF.

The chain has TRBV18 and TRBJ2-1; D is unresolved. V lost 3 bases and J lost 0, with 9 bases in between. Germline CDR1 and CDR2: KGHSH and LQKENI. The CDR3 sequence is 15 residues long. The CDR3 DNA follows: TGTGCCAGCTCACCCGACATGAGCTCCTACAATGAGCAGTTCTTC. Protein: CASSPDMSSYNEQFF.

CDR3 nucleotide sequence: TGTGCCAGCAGCGAAGAGCCTAACTATGGCTACACCTTC. Amino acid sequence: CASSEEPNYGYTF. The V call is TRBV9, the J call TRBJ1-2; D is unresolved. Germline CDR1 is SGDLS and CDR2 is YYNGEE. The CDR3 has 13 amino acids. V lost 3 bases, J lost 0 bases, and 6 bases lay in between.

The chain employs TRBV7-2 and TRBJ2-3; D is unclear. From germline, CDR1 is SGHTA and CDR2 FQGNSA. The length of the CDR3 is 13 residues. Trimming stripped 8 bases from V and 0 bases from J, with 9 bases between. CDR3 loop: CASADGSTDTQYF. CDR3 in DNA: TGTGCCAGCGCGGACGGGAGCACAGATACGCAGTATTTT.

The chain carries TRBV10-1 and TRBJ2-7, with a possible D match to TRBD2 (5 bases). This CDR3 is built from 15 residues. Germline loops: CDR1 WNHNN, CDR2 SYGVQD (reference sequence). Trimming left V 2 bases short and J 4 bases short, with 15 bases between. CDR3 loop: CASSEAGNPGYEQYF. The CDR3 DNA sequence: TGCGCCAGCAGTGAGGCCGGGAACCCAGGTTACGAGCAGTACTTC.

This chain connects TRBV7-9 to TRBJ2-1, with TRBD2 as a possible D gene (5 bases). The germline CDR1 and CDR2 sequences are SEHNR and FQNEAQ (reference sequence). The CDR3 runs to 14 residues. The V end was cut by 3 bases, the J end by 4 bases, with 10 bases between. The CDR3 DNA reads TGTGCCAGCAGCTTTACTAGTGGGTACAATGAGCAGTTCTTC. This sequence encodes CASSFTSGYNEQFF.

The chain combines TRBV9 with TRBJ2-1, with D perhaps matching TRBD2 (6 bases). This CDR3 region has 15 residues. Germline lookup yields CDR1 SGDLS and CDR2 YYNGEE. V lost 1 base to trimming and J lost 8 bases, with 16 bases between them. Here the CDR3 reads CASSVRAGRGDEQFF. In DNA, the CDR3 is TGTGCCAGCAGCGTAAGGGCTGGCCGCGGGGATGAGCAGTTCTTC.

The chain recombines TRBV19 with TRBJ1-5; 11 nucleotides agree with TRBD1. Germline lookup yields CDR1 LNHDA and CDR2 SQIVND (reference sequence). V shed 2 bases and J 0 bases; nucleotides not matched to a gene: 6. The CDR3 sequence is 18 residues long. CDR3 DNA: TGTGCCAGTAGTATATGGGGACAGGGGGGAAGTAGCAATCAGCCCCAGCATTTT. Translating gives CASSIWGQGGSSNQPQHF.

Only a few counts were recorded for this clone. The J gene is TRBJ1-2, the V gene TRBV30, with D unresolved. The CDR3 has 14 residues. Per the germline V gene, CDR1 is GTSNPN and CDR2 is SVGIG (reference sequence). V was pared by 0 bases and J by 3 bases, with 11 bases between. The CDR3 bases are TGTGCCTGGAGTGTGGGGAGGTTGGACTATGGCTACACCTTC. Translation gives CAWSVGRLDYGYTF.

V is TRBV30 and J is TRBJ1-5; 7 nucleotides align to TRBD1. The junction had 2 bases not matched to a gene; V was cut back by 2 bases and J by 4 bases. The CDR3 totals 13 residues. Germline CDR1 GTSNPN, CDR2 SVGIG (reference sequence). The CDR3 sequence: CAWSTGANQPQHF. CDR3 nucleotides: TGTGCCTGGAGTACAGGGGCAAATCAGCCCCAGCATTTT.

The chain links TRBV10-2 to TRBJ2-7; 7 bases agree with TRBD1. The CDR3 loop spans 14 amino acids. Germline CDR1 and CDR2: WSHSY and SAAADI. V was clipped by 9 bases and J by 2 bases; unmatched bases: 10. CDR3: CASGGGRGPYEQYF. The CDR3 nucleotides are TGCGCCAGTGGCGGAGGAAGGGGGCCCTACGAGCAGTACTTC.

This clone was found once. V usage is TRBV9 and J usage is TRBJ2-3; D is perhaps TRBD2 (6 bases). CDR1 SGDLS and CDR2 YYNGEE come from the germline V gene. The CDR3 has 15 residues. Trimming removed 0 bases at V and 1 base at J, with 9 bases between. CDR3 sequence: CASSVVAEGTDTQYF. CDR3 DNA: TGTGCCAGCAGCGTAGTAGCGGAAGGCACAGATACGCAGTATTTT.

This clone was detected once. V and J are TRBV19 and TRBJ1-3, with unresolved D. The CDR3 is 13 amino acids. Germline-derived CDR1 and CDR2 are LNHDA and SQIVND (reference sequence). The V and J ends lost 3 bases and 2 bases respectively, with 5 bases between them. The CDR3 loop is CASSIGPGNTIYF. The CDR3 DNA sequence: TGTGCCAGTAGTATTGGACCTGGAAACACCATATATTTT.

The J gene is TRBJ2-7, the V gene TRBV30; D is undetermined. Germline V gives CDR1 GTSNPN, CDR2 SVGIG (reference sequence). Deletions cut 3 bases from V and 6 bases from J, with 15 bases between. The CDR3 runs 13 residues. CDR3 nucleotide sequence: TGTGCCTGGAGCCCCCGTTCCTCCATCGAGCAGTACTTC. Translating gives CAWSPRSSIEQYF. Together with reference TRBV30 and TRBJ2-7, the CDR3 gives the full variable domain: SQTIHQWPATLVQPVGSPLSLECTVEGTSNPNLYWYRQAAGRGLQLLFYSVGIGQISSEVPQNLSASRPQDRQFILSSKKLLLSDSGFYLCAWSPRSSIEQYFGPGTRLTVT.

The CDR3 DNA follows: TGTGCCAGCAGCCAAGGGAGGGGAAGAGGGCCCAAAAACATTCAGTACTTC. Amino acids: CASSQGRGRGPKNIQYF. The rearrangement joins TRBV14 to TRBJ2-4; D is possibly TRBD2 (6 bases). The CDR3 runs to 17 residues. CDR1 and CDR2 from the germline V gene are SGHDN and FVKESK. The V and J ends lost 1 base and 2 bases respectively, with 15 bases between them.

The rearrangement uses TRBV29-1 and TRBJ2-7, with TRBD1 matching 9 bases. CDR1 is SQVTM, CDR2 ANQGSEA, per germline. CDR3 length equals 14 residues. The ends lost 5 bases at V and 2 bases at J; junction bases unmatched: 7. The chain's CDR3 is CSVLGQGITYEQYF. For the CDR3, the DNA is TGCAGCGTTTTGGGACAGGGTATTACCTACGAGCAGTACTTC.

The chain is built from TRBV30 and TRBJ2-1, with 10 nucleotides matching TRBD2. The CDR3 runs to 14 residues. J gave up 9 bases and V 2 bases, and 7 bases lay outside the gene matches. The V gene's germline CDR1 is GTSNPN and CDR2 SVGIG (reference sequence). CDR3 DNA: TGTGCCTGGAGTCTCAGCGGGAGGGGAAGTGAGCAGTTCTTC. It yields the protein CAWSLSGRGSEQFF. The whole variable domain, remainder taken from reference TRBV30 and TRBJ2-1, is SQTIHQWPATLVQPVGSPLSLECTVEGTSNPNLYWYRQAAGRGLQLLFYSVGIGQISSEVPQNLSASRPQDRQFILSSKKLLLSDSGFYLCAWSLSGRGSEQFFGPGTRLTVL.